This T cell receptor (beta chain) came from a study of graft-versus-host responses after intestinal transplantation (dated by TCRdb to about 2021). Some background on the complete study: The transplants that recipients got were multivisceral, liver-intestinal, or isolated intestinal. Anti-thymocyte globulin induction was given to all recipients, followed by maintenance tacrolimus and steroids for about 3 years. After intestinal transplantation, graft-versus-host and host-versus-graft alloreactive T cell clones were followed in the graft, circulation and bone marrow using bulk TCR-beta CDR3 sequencing. Alloreactive clones were identified by sequencing pre-transplant mixed lymphocyte reaction products and comparing these products with unstimulated pre-transplant donor and recipient T cells. Of the roughly 25 intestinal transplant recipients enrolled in the cohort, one of whom was a retransplant, 3 patients without pretransplant specimens were excluded. A peak of at least 4% donor T cells among recipient peripheral blood mononuclear cells was the definition used for donor T cell macrochimerism. Rather than being sequenced by the commercial service, samples from a few later patients were sequenced in-house on an Illumina MiSeq and processed with MiXCR. Overall study results and their limits: Peak levels of circulating GvH clones were associated with declines in HvG clones early after transplant. Patients with donor T cell macrochimerism had high GvH to HvG T cell clonal ratios in their allografts. The conclusions were limited by the relatively low number and heterogeneity of the intestinal transplant patients. GvH clones turned up in recipient bone marrow, with some appearing earlier in ileal mucosa or blood, a pattern consistent with an intestinal mucosal origin.

Notes on this clone: The specificity of this receptor is unknown. Base-call qualities are not available, and no considerably larger clone is one nucleotide away.

Preparation of the library involved the immunoSEQ multiplex PCR assay. For most patients, genomic DNA was isolated using the Qiagen DNeasy Blood and Tissue Kit and was shipped frozen to Adaptive Biotechnologies for TCR sequencing. Adaptive Biotechnologies carried out high-throughput TCR-beta CDR3 sequencing of genomic DNA for most patients. Turning to the authors' computational methods: Adaptive's ImmunoSEQ software supplied the TCR sequencing data for roughly 17 patients, while MiXCR and VDJtools were used to process a few other patients. CD4 versus CD8 sorting errors were corrected by removing sequences found in both subsets at a frequency ratio below 5:1. CDR3 nucleotide sequences shared by donor and recipient were removed because the origin of these sequences could not be assigned. To count as alloreactive, a clone needed at least 2-fold expansion over unstimulated cells and a minimum CFSE-low frequency of 0.002% (template counts) or 0.001% (read counts). Mappable clones were those detected in sequenced pre-transplant spleen, lymph node, or MLR CFSE-low populations of the donor or recipient. The cumulative frequency of alloreactive clones was calculated as a percentage of all sequences, weighted by copy number. Drawn from immuneACCESS, this table holds only the in-frame rearrangements with V and J called that TCRdb kept. Clones are partly lost; checked studies trace under half to an unresolved V gene and leave the rest unexplained. V, J and clone size derive from that table, while D and trimming were established from the DNA sequence. Counted in this sample were approximately 70,000 clones; 84% of them appeared once. The ten largest clonotypes hold approximately 0.39% of the sample.

This specimen's time point label, interpreted: cells obtained before transplantation from donor or recipient. CD3+CD4+ and CD3+CD8+ populations were FACS-sorted from unstimulated pre-transplant donor and recipient cells taken from spleen or lymph nodes. Measured from the cysteine to the phenylalanine, the CDR3 is 14 residues long. Only the CDR3 DNA is retained, 42 bases long and in frame from the first base. CDR1 SNHLY and CDR2 FYNNEI are derived from the germline V gene. V drops 8 bases and J drops 2 bases, leaving 13 bases in between. The V and J segments used are TRBV2 and TRBJ2-1; a weak D assignment points to TRBD2 (5 bases agree). The TCR originated in a human donor who was the organ donor for an intestinal transplant. This sample comprised unstimulated CD4+ T cells sorted from spleen or lymph node cells, obtained before transplant. The sequenced DNA: TGTGCCAGCTTTTCGGGGATGCCCTACAATGAGCAGTTCTTC. This gives the protein CASFSGMPYNEQFF.